These 30 T cell receptor beta chains came from one sample sequenced in a study of blood T cell repertoires in COVID-19. This table comes from immunoSEQ multiplex PCR, and its TCRdb copy is limited to in-frame clones, with some not included. This table holds about 350,000 clones, roughly 87% found once. Sample: PBMCs or T cells enriched from blood (not recorded which). These receptors originate from a woman younger than 45 who had recovered from COVID-19.

This clone has more than one count but fewer than ten. This chain uses TRBV4-2 with TRBJ2-7; D not resolved. Germline CDR1 LGHNA, CDR2 YNFKEQ. CDR3 length: 13 residues. V lost 4 bases, J lost 4 bases, and 11 bases lay in between. CDR3 sequence: CASSPGAEYEQYF. CDR3 in DNA: TGTGCCAGCAGCCCCGGCGCGGAATACGAGCAGTACTTC.

DNA of the CDR3: TGTGCCAGCTCACCCCTAGCGGACTCCTACAATGAGCAGTTCTTC. Translation: CASSPLADSYNEQFF. The gene calls are TRBV18 and TRBJ2-1, with TRBD2 matching over 7 bases. Germline assignment: CDR1 KGHSH and CDR2 LQKENI. This CDR3 comprises 15 residues. V lost 3 bases, J lost 0 bases, and 2 bases stayed unmatched.

The V and J genes are TRBV19 and TRBJ2-7, with D tentatively TRBD1 (6 bases). The CDR3 is made up of 14 amino acids. Germline CDR1 is LNHDA and CDR2 is SQIVND (reference sequence). V dropped 3 bases and J dropped 1 base, with 10 bases sitting between them. The CDR3 DNA reads as TGTGCCAGTAGTATTGACACAGGGTCCTACGAGCAGTACTTC. Amino acids: CASSIDTGSYEQYF.

The chain couples TRBV7-2 to TRBJ1-3; D remains ambiguous. This CDR3 is built from 14 residues. Germline V gives CDR1 SGHTA, CDR2 FQGNSA. V lost 0 bases, J lost 2 bases, and 5 bases lay in between. The DNA of the CDR3 is TGTGCCAGCAGCTTAGCCTCAGCTGGAAACACCATATATTTT. Amino acids: CASSLASAGNTIYF.

This chain links TRBV12-3 or TRBV12-4 with TRBJ1-2; D is perhaps TRBD1 (6 bases). Trimming removed 2 bases from V and 14 bases from J, with 15 bases in between. CDR3 size: 12 residues. CDR3 sequence: CASSLRGGAGTF. The CDR3 region has the DNA TGTGCCAGCAGTTTAAGAGGGGGGGCCGGGACCTTC.

The chain carries TRBV19 and TRBJ2-5; 10 nucleotides match TRBD1. V lost 7 bases to trimming and J lost 4 bases; unmatched junction nucleotides: 9. The CDR3 has 15 residues. Germline V gene sequence: CDR1 LNHDA, CDR2 SQIVND (reference sequence). The DNA of the CDR3 is TGTGCCAGTAAAAGGAAGACAGGGGGCACAGAGACCCAGTACTTC. Translated, it gives CASKRKTGGTETQYF.

The CDR3 reads CASSEDRGHTGELFF. For the CDR3, the DNA is TGTGCCAGCAGCGAGGACAGGGGGCATACCGGGGAGCTGTTTTTT. The chain has TRBV9 and TRBJ2-2; TRBD1 agrees at 11 bases. J was trimmed by 5 bases and V by 3 bases; bases with no gene match: 3. The CDR3 runs to 15 residues. Per germline, CDR1 SGDLS and CDR2 YYNGEE.

This chain uses TRBV3-1 (or the pseudogene TRBV3-2) with TRBJ1-2, with 8 bases matching TRBD1. Per the germline V gene, CDR1 is LGHDT and CDR2 is YNNKEL (reference sequence). The CDR3 is 14 amino acids. V was clipped by 1 base and J by 7 bases; unmatched bases: 5. This CDR3 is CASSQVAQGGGYTF. In DNA, the CDR3 is TGTGCCAGCAGCCAAGTTGCACAGGGGGGTGGCTACACCTTC.

J is TRBJ1-4 and V is TRBV5-4; the D gene is possibly TRBD1 (6 bases). CDR3 length: 17 amino acids. V shed 4 bases and J shed 2 bases, with 18 bases lying between them. Germline V lookup: CDR1 SGHNT, CDR2 YYREEE (reference sequence). As DNA, the CDR3 is TGTGCCAGCAGCGACACCTACAGGGCAGGGACTAATGAAAAACTGTTTTTT. Translating gives CASSDTYRAGTNEKLFF. The whole variable domain, filled in from reference TRBV5-4 and TRBJ1-4, reads ETGVTQSPTHLIKTRGQQVTLRCSSQSGHNTVSWYQQALGQGPQFIFQYYREEENGRGNFPPRFSGLQFPNYSSELNVNALELDDSALYLCASSDTYRAGTNEKLFFGSGTQLSVL.

A single count supports this clone. The rearrangement links TRBV12-3 or TRBV12-4 to TRBJ2-7; perhaps TRBD1 as D (5 bases). Trimming pared 5 bases from V and 2 bases from J, leaving 10 bases between. This CDR3 has 13 amino acids. The CDR3 region is CASSSDRTYEQYF. Here the CDR3 DNA reads TGTGCCAGCAGTAGCGACAGAACCTACGAGCAGTACTTC.

The CDR3 is CASSLDRVGEQYF. The CDR3 DNA reads TGTGCCAGCAGCCTTGACAGGGTGGGGGAGCAGTACTTC. The chain has TRBV14 and TRBJ2-7; 7 nucleotides match TRBD1. Germline V gene lookup returns CDR1 SGHDN and CDR2 FVKESK. V lost 4 bases, J lost 7 bases, and 7 bases stayed unmatched. The CDR3 sequence is 13 residues long.

This clone has just one count. The V and J genes are TRBV7-9 and TRBJ1-2; D might be TRBD1 (6 bases). The V gene's germline CDR1 is SEHNR and CDR2 FQNEAQ (reference sequence). This CDR3 spans 15 amino acids. V shed 4 bases and J shed 0 bases, with 12 bases lying between them. CDR3 nucleotides: TGTGCCAGCAGCTCACAGGGACAAGCTAACTATGGCTACACCTTC. Encoded protein: CASSSQGQANYGYTF.

The rearrangement uses TRBV2 and TRBJ1-1; D possibly corresponds to TRBD1 (6 bases). CDR1 and CDR2 (germline): SNHLY, FYNNEI. Trimming pared 6 bases from V and 5 bases from J, leaving 13 bases between. The CDR3 contains 13 residues. The CDR3 region is CASSRQVLTEAFF. CDR3 nucleotides: TGTGCCAGCAGCCGACAGGTTCTGACTGAAGCTTTCTTT.

This clone turned up a few times. The chain employs TRBV27 and TRBJ2-7; a weak D match, TRBD2 (6 bases). Germline V gene sequence: CDR1 MNHEY, CDR2 SMNVEV (reference sequence). Deletions cut 0 bases from V and 5 bases from J, with 14 bases between. The CDR3 contains 15 residues. CDR3 sequence reads: CASSLSPGGVHEQYF. The DNA for the CDR3 is TGTGCCAGCAGTTTATCGCCAGGAGGGGTCCACGAGCAGTACTTC.

The count of this clone is one. The chain recombines TRBV11-2 with TRBJ2-5, with D perhaps TRBD1 (6 bases). The V end was cut by 0 bases, the J end by 4 bases, with 18 bases between. CDR1 SGHAT and CDR2 FQNNGV come from the germline V gene. CDR3 length: 17 residues. CDR3 residues: CASSLDRTGIPGETQYF. The CDR3 nucleotides are TGTGCCAGCAGCTTAGATCGCACAGGGATCCCCGGAGAGACCCAGTACTTC. Looking up the rest from reference TRBV11-2 and TRBJ2-5 gives the full variable domain: EAGVAQSPRYKIIEKRQSVAFWCNPISGHATLYWYQQILGQGPKLLIQFQNNGVVDDSQLPKDRFSAERLKGVDSTLKIQPAKLEDSAVYLCASSLDRTGIPGETQYFGPGTRLLVL.

This rearrangement joins TRBV28 to TRBJ2-1; 11 bases match TRBD2. Losses at the gene ends were 6 bases for V and 6 bases for J; bases not matched to a gene: 7. CDR1 is MDHEN and CDR2 is SYDVKM in the germline V gene. The CDR3 has 15 amino acids. Written as DNA, the CDR3 is TGTGCCAGCAGGCGGCCCGGGACTAGCGGCAATGAGCAGTTCTTC. The encoded protein is CASRRPGTSGNEQFF.

The chain uses TRBV24-1 and TRBJ1-2, with TRBD1 matching over 9 bases. V trimming: 9 bases; J trimming: 5 bases; junction bases outside the gene matches: 6. Germline CDR1 and CDR2: KGHDR and SFDVKD. The CDR3 has 13 residues. This CDR3 reads CATEQTGGYGYTF. As DNA, the CDR3 is TGTGCCACCGAACAGACAGGGGGATATGGCTACACCTTC.

This chain joins TRBV5-8 and TRBJ1-6; 9 bases agree with TRBD1. The germline gives CDR1 SGHTS, CDR2 YDEGEE. With V trimmed by 4 bases and J by 7 bases, 12 bases remained unmatched. The CDR3 runs to 17 residues. The CDR3 sequence is CASSRGDRVGWNSPLHF. CDR3 coding DNA: TGTGCCAGCAGCCGGGGGGACAGGGTCGGTTGGAATTCACCCCTCCACTTT.

This rearrangement joins TRBV29-1 to TRBJ2-7; D may be TRBD1 (5 bases). The CDR3 loop spans 11 amino acids. V lost 7 bases to trimming and J lost 2 bases, with 9 bases between them. Germline CDR1 is SQVTM and CDR2 is ANQGSEA. The CDR3 DNA is TGCAGCGCCAGGGATCCCTACGAGCAGTACTTC. Translated, it gives CSARDPYEQYF.

The V call is TRBV7-2, the J call TRBJ2-7; D is perhaps TRBD2 (6 bases). CDR1 and CDR2 (germline): SGHTA, FQGNSA. The CDR3 sequence is 13 residues long. V was cut by 4 bases and J by 4 bases, with 11 bases left in between. The chain's CDR3 is CASSSRGGYEQYF. The DNA for the CDR3 is TGTGCCAGCAGCTCCCGTGGGGGGTACGAGCAGTACTTC.

This chain connects TRBV5-4 to TRBJ1-6; 7 bases agree with TRBD1. Germline V gene sequence: CDR1 SGHNT, CDR2 YYREEE (reference sequence). The V segment lost 0 bases and the J segment 7 bases; nucleotides outside the gene matches: 4. There are 15 residues in the CDR3. CDR3 loop: CASSLVGGQNSPLHF. The CDR3 DNA is TGTGCCAGCAGCTTGGTAGGGGGACAGAATTCACCCCTCCACTTT.

CDR3 nucleotides: TGTGCCAGCAGCTTGAACAGGGACGCTTTCTTT. This codes for CASSLNRDAFF. The chain recombines TRBV5-5 with TRBJ1-1; TRBD1 is a possible D gene (6 bases). V gave up 1 base and J gave up 11 bases, with 9 bases separating them. CDR1 and CDR2 from the germline V gene are SGHKS and YYEKEE (reference sequence). The CDR3 is 11 residues long.

V gene TRBV3-1 (or the pseudogene TRBV3-2) combines with J gene TRBJ2-5, with a weak D call TRBD1 (6 bases). Looked up from germline, CDR1 is LGHDT and CDR2 is YNNKEL (reference sequence). Trimming removed 7 bases at V and 7 bases at J, with 16 bases between. The CDR3 spans 13 residues. For the CDR3, the DNA is TGTGCCAGCAACCTAGGGGGAGTGGGGACCCAGTACTTC. It translates to CASNLGGVGTQYF.

The chain has TRBV7-9 and TRBJ2-7; TRBD1 matches 8 bases. The junction had 17 bases not matched to a gene; V was cut back by 5 bases and J by 5 bases. In germline, CDR1 is SEHNR, CDR2 FQNEAQ (reference sequence). This CDR3 comprises 17 residues. The CDR3 DNA is TGTGCCAGCAGCCCAAAAAGGGTGACAGGGGCGGTTGACGAGCAGTACTTC. As protein: CASSPKRVTGAVDEQYF.

The chain carries TRBV6-1 and TRBJ1-5; unclear D gene. The CDR3 loop spans 15 amino acids. Germline-derived CDR1 and CDR2 are MNHNS and SASEGT. V shed 2 bases and J shed 1 base, with 9 bases lying between them. CDR3 DNA: TGTGCCAGCAGTGAACGTGGCAGAAGCAATCAGCCCCAGCATTTT. Translated: CASSERGRSNQPQHF.

This clone has a single count. The V gene is TRBV28, the J gene TRBJ2-1; D call uncertain. CDR1 MDHEN and CDR2 SYDVKM come from the germline V gene. V lost 10 bases and J lost 5, with 15 bases in between. The CDR3 is made up of 13 amino acids. In nucleotides, the CDR3 is TGTGCCACAGTTCGGCAGACAAACAATGAGCAGTTCTTC. Its translation: CATVRQTNNEQFF. The complete variable domain, with remaining parts taken from reference TRBV28 and TRBJ2-1, reads DVKVTQSSRYLVKRTGEKVFLECVQDMDHENMFWYRQDPGLGLRLIYFSYDVKMKEKGDIPEGYSVSREKKERFSLILESASTNQTSMYLCATVRQTNNEQFFGPGTRLTVL.

The CDR3 here is CASSSRGGPGDTQYF. The CDR3 nucleotides are TGTGCCAGCAGCTCCCGAGGGGGCCCGGGAGATACGCAGTATTTT. The chain links TRBV11-3 to TRBJ2-3, with 7 bases that match TRBD1. Germline values: CDR1 SGHNT, CDR2 YENEEA. This CDR3 region has 15 residues. Losses at the gene ends were 4 bases for V and 5 bases for J; bases not matched to a gene: 9.

The chain employs TRBV9 and TRBJ2-1, with D perhaps TRBD2 (5 bases). This CDR3 has 11 residues. The V gene lost 3 bases and the J gene lost 8 bases, with 6 bases spanning the gap. Germline assignment: CDR1 SGDLS and CDR2 YYNGEE. CDR3 DNA sequence: TGTGCCAGCAGCGATAGCGATGAGCAGTTCTTC. It codes for CASSDSDEQFF.

This chain uses TRBV7-8 with TRBJ2-7; 11 positions match TRBD1. The CDR3 consists of 19 residues. V was clipped by 2 bases and J by 0 bases; unmatched bases: 12. CDR1 is SGHVS and CDR2 is FQNEAQ in the germline V gene. The CDR3 nucleotides read TGTGCCAGCAGCTTACCACGTCCCGGGACAGGGGGTAGCTCCTACGAGCAGTACTTC. This sequence encodes CASSLPRPGTGGSSYEQYF.

The rearrangement uses TRBV2 and TRBJ1-4; D perhaps matches TRBD1 (6 bases). Germline V gene sequence: CDR1 SNHLY, CDR2 FYNNEI. The CDR3 has 15 residues. The ends were cut back, 7 bases at V and 0 bases at J, with 12 bases in the middle. CDR3 loop: CASTLDSSTNEKLFF. Here the CDR3 DNA reads TGTGCCAGCACCCTGGACAGCTCAACTAATGAAAAACTGTTTTTT.